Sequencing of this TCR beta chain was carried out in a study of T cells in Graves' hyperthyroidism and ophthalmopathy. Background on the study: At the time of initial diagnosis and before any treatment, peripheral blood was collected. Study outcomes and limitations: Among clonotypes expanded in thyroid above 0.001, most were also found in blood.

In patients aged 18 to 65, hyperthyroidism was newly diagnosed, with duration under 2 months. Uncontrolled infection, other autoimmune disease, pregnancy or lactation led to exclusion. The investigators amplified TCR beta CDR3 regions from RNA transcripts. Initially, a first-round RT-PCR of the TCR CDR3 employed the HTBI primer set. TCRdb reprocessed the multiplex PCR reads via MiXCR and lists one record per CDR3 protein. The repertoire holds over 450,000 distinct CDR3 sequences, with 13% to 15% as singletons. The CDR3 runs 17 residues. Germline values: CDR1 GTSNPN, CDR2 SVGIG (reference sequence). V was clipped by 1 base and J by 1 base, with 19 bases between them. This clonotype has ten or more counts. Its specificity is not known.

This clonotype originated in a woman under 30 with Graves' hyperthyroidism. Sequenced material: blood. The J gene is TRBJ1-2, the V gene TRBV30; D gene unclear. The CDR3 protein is CAWSGWTVTTYNYGYTF. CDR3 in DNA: TGTGCCTGGAGTGGATGGACGGTTACCACTTATAACTATGGCTACACCTTC. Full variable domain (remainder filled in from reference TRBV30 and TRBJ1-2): SQTIHQWPATLVQPVGSPLSLECTVEGTSNPNLYWYRQAAGRGLQLLFYSVGIGQISSEVPQNLSASRPQDRQFILSSKKLLLSDSGFYLCAWSGWTVTTYNYGYTFGSGTRLTVV.